These 21 T cell receptor beta chains were all obtained from the same sample, sequenced in a study of blood T cell repertoires in COVID-19. TCRdb's copy holds only in-frame clones and misses some; the assay was immunoSEQ multiplex PCR. The data hold 90,000 to 120,000 clones, with 90% to 95% observed a single time. The sequencing sample was made of peripheral blood. These TCRs come from a man between 60 and 70 years old with acute or convalescent COVID-19.

The chain uses TRBV7-8 and TRBJ2-5, with TRBD2 matching over 11 bases. The length of the CDR3 is 17 residues. V lost 5 bases, J lost 4 bases, and 12 bases stayed unmatched. Germline V gives CDR1 SGHVS, CDR2 FQNEAQ. The CDR3: CASSNTIAGGPRETQYF. CDR3 DNA sequence: TGTGCCAGCAGCAATACGATAGCGGGAGGGCCGAGAGAGACCCAGTACTTC.

This chain joins TRBV3-1 (or the pseudogene TRBV3-2) and TRBJ1-1; D is undetermined. The CDR3 is made up of 13 amino acids. Germline V gene sequence: CDR1 LGHDT, CDR2 YNNKEL (reference sequence). V was shortened by 1 base and J by 1 base, with 4 bases between the two germline ends. The CDR3 DNA follows: TGTGCCAGCAGCCAAGCTAGGAACACTGAAGCTTTCTTT. Translated, it gives CASSQARNTEAFF.

This chain uses TRBV11-3 with TRBJ2-3; 8 bases map to TRBD2. Germline lookup yields CDR1 SGHNT and CDR2 YENEEA. The V segment lost 3 bases and the J segment 7 bases; nucleotides outside the gene matches: 3. This CDR3 comprises 13 residues. The CDR3 loop reads CASSFGGDHTQYF. In DNA, the CDR3 is TGTGCCAGCAGCTTCGGGGGGGATCATACGCAGTATTTT.

The chain employs TRBV6-1 and TRBJ1-2; 7 nucleotides align to TRBD1. V lost 2 bases and J lost 2; bases outside the gene matches: 5. This CDR3 is 15 amino acids long. Looked up from germline, CDR1 is MNHNS and CDR2 is SASEGT. The CDR3 protein is CASSEPDRANYGYTF. In DNA form, the CDR3 reads TGTGCCAGCAGTGAACCTGACAGGGCCAACTATGGCTACACCTTC.

The chain joins TRBV11-2 to TRBJ1-1; D unclear. This CDR3 region has 13 residues. The V end was cut by 6 bases, the J end by 1 base, with 9 bases between. CDR1 is SGHAT, CDR2 FQNNGV, per germline. The CDR3 loop is CASRRPSNTEAFF. CDR3 in DNA: TGTGCCAGCAGGCGGCCGTCGAACACTGAAGCTTTCTTT.

This clone came up once. The chain joins TRBV11-3 to TRBJ2-3, with D uncertain. This CDR3 is 17 amino acids long. Trimming took 10 bases from V and 3 from J, leaving 26 bases between them. CDR1 is SGHNT and CDR2 is YENEEA in the germline V gene. The CDR3 nucleotides read TGTGCCATCACTTTTTTAGTTGAGCCCTATAGTACAGATACGCAGTATTTT. Translation gives CAITFLVEPYSTDTQYF.

This sequence joins TRBV28 and TRBJ2-7; 8 bases match TRBD1. CDR1 MDHEN and CDR2 SYDVKM come from the germline V gene. The CDR3 consists of 15 residues. With V trimmed by 6 bases and J by 1 base, 8 bases remained unmatched. The CDR3 nucleotides are TGTGCCAGCAGCCCGACAGGGGCTTTGTCCTACGAGCAGTACTTC. It translates to CASSPTGALSYEQYF.

The gene calls are TRBV10-3 and TRBJ2-1; TRBD2 is a possible D gene (5 bases). CDR3 length: 14 residues. Germline V gene lookup returns CDR1 ENHRY and CDR2 SYGVKD. The ends were cut back, 7 bases at V and 0 bases at J, with 10 bases in the middle. The CDR3 nucleotides are TGTGCCATCACCTCTGGAGGCTCCTACAATGAGCAGTTCTTC. It specifies CAITSGGSYNEQFF.

As DNA, the CDR3 is TGTGCCAGCAATACCTTAGCGGGGCGCCATTATGGCTACACCTTC. Translated, it gives CASNTLAGRHYGYTF. The chain couples TRBV28 to TRBJ1-2; D possibly corresponds to TRBD1 (5 bases). Trimming left V 7 bases short and J 5 bases short, with 20 bases between. The CDR3 length is 15 residues. Germline assignment: CDR1 MDHEN and CDR2 SYDVKM.

J is TRBJ2-1 and V is TRBV29-1; TRBD1 aligns across 7 bases. This CDR3 spans 14 amino acids. The junction had 13 bases not matched to a gene; V was cut back by 7 bases and J by 7 bases. From germline, CDR1 is SQVTM and CDR2 ANQGSEA. The CDR3 DNA follows: TGCAGCGCCTTACCCAGACAGGGATGGAATGAGCAGTTCTTC. This encodes CSALPRQGWNEQFF.

V and J are TRBV5-4 and TRBJ2-6; 7 bases are shared with TRBD2. From germline, CDR1 is SGHNT and CDR2 YYREEE (reference sequence). V was pared by 4 bases and J by 0 bases, with 7 bases of the junction left unmatched. The CDR3 spans 17 residues. CDR3 DNA sequence: TGTGCCAGCAGCCCACTGGGGGGGATCTCTGGGGCCAACGTCCTGACTTTC. Residues: CASSPLGGISGANVLTF.

V is TRBV27 and J is TRBJ2-2, with 9 bases identical to TRBD1. The V gene end was trimmed by 6 bases and the J gene end by 6 bases; junction bases not matched to a gene: 8. This CDR3 comprises 15 residues. Germline-derived CDR1 and CDR2 are MNHEY and SMNVEV (reference sequence). The CDR3 is CASSRPTGGPGELFF. CDR3 sequence (DNA): TGTGCCAGCAGCCGACCCACAGGGGGCCCCGGGGAGCTGTTTTTT.

This chain connects TRBV18 to TRBJ1-1; 9 bases are shared with TRBD1. V gave up 3 bases and J gave up 1 base; unmatched junction bases: 6. The germline CDR1 and CDR2 sequences are KGHSH and LQKENI. This CDR3 spans 16 amino acids. The CDR3 here is CASSPRGQGTNTEAFF. CDR3 DNA: TGTGCCAGCTCACCCCGTGGACAGGGGACGAACACTGAAGCTTTCTTT.

The chain combines TRBV28 with TRBJ1-2; the match to TRBD1 covers 9 bases. After removal of 4 bases from V and 2 bases from J, the junction contained 5 bases not matched to a gene. Germline lookup yields CDR1 MDHEN and CDR2 SYDVKM. The CDR3 has 15 residues. The CDR3 sequence is CASSSLTGGNYGYTF. In DNA, the CDR3 is TGTGCCAGCAGTTCCCTGACAGGGGGAAACTATGGCTACACCTTC.

This rearrangement joins TRBV29-1 to TRBJ2-1; 10 positions agree with TRBD2. V lost 4 bases and J lost 4; bases outside the gene matches: 10. The CDR3 consists of 16 residues. Germline-derived CDR1 and CDR2 are SQVTM and ANQGSEA. Here the CDR3 reads CSVVTLAGAAYNEQFF. In nucleotides, the CDR3 is TGCAGCGTTGTTACGCTAGCGGGGGCCGCTTACAATGAGCAGTTCTTC.

The chain employs TRBV2 and TRBJ2-3, with 13 bases that match TRBD2. This CDR3 is built from 17 residues. The germline CDR1 and CDR2 sequences are SNHLY and FYNNEI. Trimming cost V 9 bases and J 2 bases; bases outside gene matches: 11. The CDR3: CARGMGLAGKATDTQYF. The CDR3 region has the DNA TGTGCCAGGGGAATGGGACTAGCGGGAAAAGCCACAGATACGCAGTATTTT.

The chain carries TRBV19 and TRBJ1-2; 7 positions match TRBD1. V was pared by 4 bases and J by 3 bases, with 2 bases of the junction left unmatched. This CDR3 is 13 amino acids long. Per germline, CDR1 LNHDA and CDR2 SQIVND (reference sequence). The CDR3 sequence is CASSTGQDYGYTF. CDR3 coding DNA: TGTGCCAGTAGTACCGGACAGGACTATGGCTACACCTTC.

V gene TRBV5-5 combines with J gene TRBJ1-5, with D perhaps TRBD1 (5 bases). The CDR3 is 14 amino acids. Per germline, CDR1 SGHKS and CDR2 YYEKEE (reference sequence). Trimming shortened V by 2 bases and J by 6 bases, and 12 bases separated the two germline ends. The CDR3 DNA follows: TGTGCCAGCAGCTTCCAGGGTTCAAGTCAGCCCCAGCATTTT. Encoded protein: CASSFQGSSQPQHF.

This sequence joins TRBV19 and TRBJ1-1, with 12 bases aligning to TRBD1. Looked up from germline, CDR1 is LNHDA and CDR2 is SQIVND (reference sequence). Trimming removed 5 bases from V and 6 bases from J; junction bases left unmatched: 4. CDR3 length: 14 amino acids. Here the CDR3 DNA reads TGTGCCAGTAGTGGGACAGGGGGCATTTCTGAAGCTTTCTTT. Translation gives CASSGTGGISEAFF.

This chain uses TRBV6-1 with TRBJ1-2; D gene unclear. The CDR3 loop spans 15 amino acids. Germline V lookup: CDR1 MNHNS, CDR2 SASEGT. With 1 base removed from V and 4 bases from J, the gap between germline ends came to 13 bases. CDR3 residues: CASSEESRRSYGYTF. In nucleotides, the CDR3 is TGTGCCAGCAGTGAAGAGTCTCGACGGAGCTATGGCTACACCTTC.

V usage is TRBV5-1 and J usage is TRBJ2-1; tentative D call: TRBD2 (5 bases). Trimming took off 0 bases at V and 8 bases at J, with 12 bases between the two ends. The CDR3 contains 14 residues. From germline, CDR1 is SGHRS and CDR2 YFSETQ. CDR3 amino acids: CASSLDLARDEQFF. CDR3 nucleotides: TGCGCCAGCAGCTTGGATCTAGCCCGCGATGAGCAGTTCTTC. Full variable domain (remainder filled in from reference TRBV5-1 and TRBJ2-1): KAGVTQTPRYLIKTRGQQVTLSCSPISGHRSVSWYQQTPGQGLQFLFEYFSETQRNKGNFPGRFSGRQFSNSRSEMNVSTLELGDSALYLCASSLDLARDEQFFGPGTRLTVL.